The clone carrying this T cell receptor beta chain was seen a single time. This entry is derived from a study of control samples from healthy donors and cancer patients. Data came from immunoSEQ multiplex PCR; TCRdb stores just in-frame clones and leaves some out. The sample lists 25,000 to 35,000 clones, around nine tenths occurring once. Trimming left V 4 bases short and J 5 bases short, with 14 bases between. Germline CDR1 PRHDT, CDR2 FYEKMQ (reference sequence). The CDR3 covers 14 residues. The chain recombines TRBV13 with TRBJ1-1; D uncertain. Sequencing was carried out using PBMCs. This clonotype originated in a middle-aged woman with lung cancer. The CDR3 coding sequence is TGTGCCAGCAGCTCCTCGGAACGGGAGACTGAAGCTTTCTTT. This gives the protein CASSSSERETEAFF.